Following are 15 T cell receptor beta chains from one sample sequenced in a study of blood T cell repertoires in COVID-19. Assay: immunoSEQ multiplex PCR; the TCRdb copy retains only in-frame clones and omits some. The sample lists around 340,000 clones, around 90% seen once, with just under 4% in the top ten. Material for sequencing was peripheral blood. The receptors were gathered from a woman aged 60-70 years with COVID-19, enrolled during active disease.

The V and J genes are TRBV5-1 and TRBJ2-2; TRBD1 matches 7 bases. CDR3 length: 19 residues. CDR1 is SGHRS, CDR2 YFSETQ, per germline. Losses at the gene ends were 4 bases for V and 0 bases for J; bases not matched to a gene: 15. CDR3 sequence: CASSPTGTDSRANTGELFF. The CDR3 bases are TGCGCCAGCAGCCCTACCGGGACAGATTCCAGAGCGAACACCGGGGAGCTGTTTTTT.

This chain links TRBV7-8 with TRBJ1-1; weak D call: TRBD1 (5 bases). Germline CDR1 is SGHVS and CDR2 is FQNEAQ. This CDR3 has 13 residues. V dropped 5 bases and J dropped 3 bases, with 10 bases sitting between them. CDR3 in DNA: TGTGCCAGCAGCCAGGGACTTTACACTGAAGCTTTCTTT. It encodes CASSQGLYTEAFF. Full variable domain (missing parts from reference TRBV7-8 and TRBJ1-1): GAGVSQSPRYKVAKRGQDVALRCDPISGHVSLFWYQQALGQGPEFLTYFQNEAQLDKSGLPSDRFFAERPEGSVSTLKIQRTQQEDSAVYLCASSQGLYTEAFFGQGTRLTVV.

This chain connects TRBV15 to TRBJ1-5; no definite D call. V lost 1 base and J lost 2, with 6 bases in between. Germline CDR1 reads LNHNV; CDR2 reads YYDKDF (reference sequence). The CDR3 has 14 amino acids. CDR3 DNA sequence: TGTGCCACCAGCAGAGGCCGGGGCAATCAGCCCCAGCATTTT. Protein: CATSRGRGNQPQHF.

CDR3 in amino acids: CASSYLRGGNSPLHF. DNA of the CDR3: TGTGCCAGCAGTTACCTCAGGGGCGGCAACTCACCCCTCCACTTT. The rearrangement uses TRBV6-2 or TRBV6-3 and TRBJ1-6, with TRBD1 as a possible D gene (6 bases). Germline V gives CDR1 MNHEY, CDR2 SVGEGT. The CDR3 runs 15 residues. Deletions cut 2 bases from V and 10 bases from J, with 15 bases between.

The chain employs TRBV27 and TRBJ2-1, with D maybe TRBD1 (6 bases). Per the germline V gene, CDR1 is MNHEY and CDR2 is SMNVEV (reference sequence). The CDR3 length is 15 residues. Trimming took 5 bases from V and 9 from J, leaving 20 bases between them. As DNA, the CDR3 is TGTGCCAGCAGTCCCATTACCCAGGGACAAGGTGAGCAGTTCTTC. Protein sequence: CASSPITQGQGEQFF.

V usage is TRBV5-1 and J usage is TRBJ1-6; the D gene is possibly TRBD1 (5 bases). The V end lost 6 bases, the J end lost 7 bases, and 17 bases lay between the germline ends. Looked up from germline, CDR1 is SGHRS and CDR2 is YFSETQ. CDR3 length: 15 amino acids. In DNA form, the CDR3 reads TGCGCCAGCACCGAACGGCAGGGTGGGAATTCACCCCTCCACTTT. It specifies CASTERQGGNSPLHF.

The chain links TRBV2 to TRBJ2-2; D possibly corresponds to TRBD1 (5 bases). Germline V gene sequence: CDR1 SNHLY, CDR2 FYNNEI. There are 13 residues in the CDR3. Between the trimmed V and J ends, which lost 3 bases and 5 bases, there was a span of 7 bases. CDR3 nucleotide sequence: TGTGCCAGCAGTGAGTCAGGGACCGGGGAGCTGTTTTTT. It is translated as CASSESGTGELFF.

J is TRBJ1-2 and V is TRBV7-2, with a tentative D call TRBD1 (5 bases). V dropped 1 base and J dropped 1 base, with 13 bases sitting between them. The CDR3 spans 16 residues. Looked up from germline, CDR1 is SGHTA and CDR2 is FQGNSA. CDR3 sequence: CASSLGGGWNNYGYTF. DNA of the CDR3: TGTGCCAGCAGCTTAGGCGGGGGGTGGAATAACTATGGCTACACCTTC.

V is TRBV7-2 and J is TRBJ1-1, with D possibly matching TRBD1 (6 bases). The CDR3 totals 14 residues. Deletions cut 4 bases from V and 3 bases from J, with 12 bases between. Germline loops: CDR1 SGHTA, CDR2 FQGNSA. Here the CDR3 DNA reads TGTGCCAGCAGCTGGCGGGGGGGCGACACTGAAGCTTTCTTT. Translation: CASSWRGGDTEAFF.

The chain employs TRBV7-9 and TRBJ2-7; 7 bases map to TRBD1. This CDR3 comprises 16 residues. Germline CDR1 reads SEHNR; CDR2 reads FQNEAQ (reference sequence). The junction had 7 bases not matched to a gene; V was cut back by 2 bases and J by 0 bases. CDR3 coding DNA: TGTGCCAGCAGCTTAAGAAGGGACAGAGTCTCCTACGAGCAGTACTTC. This translates into CASSLRRDRVSYEQYF. Full variable domain (missing parts from reference TRBV7-9 and TRBJ2-7): DTGVSQNPRHKITKRGQNVTFRCDPISEHNRLYWYRQTLGQGPEFLTYFQNEAQLEKSRLLSDRFSAERPKGSFSTLEIQRTEQGDSAMYLCASSLRRDRVSYEQYFGPGTRLTVT.

This rearrangement joins TRBV5-1 to TRBJ1-5; possibly TRBD1 for D (6 bases). V dropped 0 bases and J dropped 9 bases, with 10 bases sitting between them. Germline loops: CDR1 SGHRS, CDR2 YFSETQ. The CDR3 spans 13 residues. The CDR3 bases are TGCGCCAGCAGCTTGGTCGGGGGGCGGCCCCAGCATTTT. Protein product: CASSLVGGRPQHF.

V and J are TRBV7-3 and TRBJ2-3; a possible D gene is TRBD2 (5 bases). This CDR3 has 14 residues. V was cut by 5 bases and J by 4 bases, with 13 bases left in between. Germline assignment: CDR1 SGHTA and CDR2 FQGTGA. CDR3 in DNA: TGTGCCAGCAGCCCTCCGGGAAACGCAGATACGCAGTATTTT. Translated: CASSPPGNADTQYF.

The chain carries TRBV19 and TRBJ1-5; possibly TRBD1 for D (6 bases). Trimming took 7 bases from V and 3 from J, leaving 13 bases between them. Germline CDR1 and CDR2: LNHDA and SQIVND (reference sequence). The CDR3 runs to 14 residues. DNA of the CDR3: TGTGCCAGTAAAGCAGACAGGTACAATCAGCCCCAGCATTTT. This gives the protein CASKADRYNQPQHF. Using reference TRBV19 and TRBJ1-5 for the parts outside the CDR3, the full variable domain is DGGITQSPKYLFRKEGQNVTLSCEQNLNHDAMYWYRQDPGQGLRLIYYSQIVNDFQKGDIAEGYSVSREKKESFPLTVTSAQKNPTAFYLCASKADRYNQPQHFGDGTRLSIL.

The genes are TRBV11-2 and TRBJ1-2, with 7 bases matching TRBD1. This CDR3 contains 15 residues. Germline loops: CDR1 SGHAT, CDR2 FQNNGV. Trimming at V came to 3 bases and at J to 4 bases, leaving 8 bases not matched to a gene. The CDR3 here is CASSLEGAKIYGYTF. The CDR3 DNA is TGTGCCAGCAGCTTGGAGGGGGCGAAGATCTATGGCTACACCTTC.

The genes are TRBV19 and TRBJ1-2; no firm D call. Germline CDR1 reads LNHDA; CDR2 reads SQIVND (reference sequence). V was clipped by 1 base and J by 7 bases, with 10 bases between them. This CDR3 is 13 amino acids long. The CDR3 reads CASSIGGFSGYTF. In DNA form, the CDR3 reads TGTGCCAGTAGTATAGGAGGGTTCTCTGGCTACACCTTC.